A single sample is the source of the 9 T cell receptor beta chains below, sequenced in a study of T cells in Graves' hyperthyroidism and ophthalmopathy. The CDR3 regions of TCR beta were amplified from RNA transcripts. The HTBI primer set served for first-round RT-PCR of the TCR CDR3. One entry per CDR3 protein, called by TCRdb with MiXCR from the multiplex PCR reads. The sample has about 840,000 distinct CDR3 sequences, roughly 40% seen once. Sample: blood. The receptors shown here come from a man younger than 35 with Graves' hyperthyroidism.

At least ten counts were recorded for this clonotype. The genes are TRBV2 and TRBJ1-5, with D possibly TRBD1 on 6 matching bases. CDR1 SNHLY and CDR2 FYNNEI come from the germline V gene. This CDR3 is built from 12 residues. V lost 4 bases, J lost 8 bases, and 9 bases lay in between. CDR3 sequence: CASSGGGEPQHF. The CDR3 nucleotides are TGTGCCAGCAGTGGAGGGGGGGAGCCCCAGCATTTT.

The V and J genes are TRBV10-3 and TRBJ1-2, with TRBD1 as a possible D gene (5 bases). From germline, CDR1 is ENHRY and CDR2 SYGVKD. V lost 7 bases and J lost 2, with 14 bases in between. The CDR3 consists of 14 residues. In DNA form, the CDR3 reads TGTGCCATCACCGAACGGGGGGGGAACTATGGCTACACCTTC. Amino acids: CAITERGGNYGYTF.

The chain has TRBV4-1 and TRBJ1-6; D gene ambiguous. The CDR3 consists of 18 residues. V was clipped by 0 bases and J by 0 bases, with 12 bases between them. CDR1 is MGHRA and CDR2 is YSYEKL in the germline V gene. In DNA form, the CDR3 reads TGCGCCAGCAGCCAAGATGACGTCTCGAGCTCCTATAATTCACCCCTCCACTTT. Translation: CASSQDDVSSSYNSPLHF.

The table lists this clonotype with many counts. This chain joins TRBV20-1 and TRBJ2-5; TRBD2 matches 7 bases. Germline V CDR1 and CDR2: DFQATT, SNEGSKA (reference sequence). V trimming: 4 bases; J trimming: 5 bases; junction bases outside the gene matches: 13. There are 15 residues in the CDR3. CDR3 in amino acids: CSAIALTGRTETQYF. CDR3 nucleotide sequence: TGCAGTGCTATCGCCCTAACCGGGAGGACGGAGACCCAGTACTTC.

Points on this clonotype: A much larger clonotype is one base distant, so this may be a read error. This chain joins TRBV11-1 and TRBJ1-2; no clear D. CDR3 length: 15 amino acids. The germline V gene encodes CDR1 SGHAT and CDR2 FQDESV (reference sequence). This CDR3 is CAGSLLAAELYGYTF. CDR3 bases: TGTGCCGGCAGCTTACTGGCGGCGGAACTCTATGGCTACACCTTC.

This clonotype was recorded a few times. The rearrangement joins TRBV6-5 to TRBJ2-3, with D unresolved. The CDR3 is 13 residues long. Germline CDR1 and CDR2: MNHEY and SVGAGI. Trimming left V 4 bases short and J 5 bases short, with 10 bases between. This CDR3 reads CASSLRPRDTQYF. The CDR3 DNA sequence: TGTGCCAGCAGTTTACGACCCCGAGATACGCAGTATTTT.

This clonotype was picked up many times. The chain links TRBV20-1 to TRBJ1-3, with TRBD1 as a possible D gene (5 bases). The ends were cut back, 3 bases at V and 2 bases at J, with 11 bases in the middle. The germline gives CDR1 DFQATT, CDR2 SNEGSKA (reference sequence). The CDR3 spans 14 residues. The DNA of the CDR3 is TGCAGTGCTAGGTCCAGGGCTGCTGGAAACACCATATATTTT. Translating it yields CSARSRAAGNTIYF.

This clonotype was observed at least ten times. The chain is built from TRBV2 and TRBJ2-5; D gene uncertain. The CDR3 totals 12 residues. V lost 0 bases and J lost 6, with 5 bases in between. Germline assignment: CDR1 SNHLY and CDR2 FYNNEI. The CDR3 region is CASSEALKTQYF. The CDR3 coding sequence is TGTGCCAGCAGTGAAGCGCTTAAGACCCAGTACTTC.

This clonotype was seen repeatedly, ten times or more. The chain couples TRBV7-9 to TRBJ1-2; D gene unclear. The CDR3 has 13 amino acids. Per the germline V gene, CDR1 is SEHNR and CDR2 is FQNEAQ (reference sequence). The germline V and J ends were trimmed by 0 bases and 2 bases, with 4 bases remaining between them. This chain's CDR3 is CASSLADNYGYTF. DNA for the CDR3: TGTGCCAGCAGCTTAGCCGACAACTATGGCTACACCTTC.